This section outlines one TCR beta chain sequence together with its context. Germline assignment: CDR1 LNHNV and CDR2 YYDKDF (reference sequence). The CDR3 extends over 17 amino acids. V gave up 0 bases and J gave up 1 base; unmatched junction bases: 7. Only in-frame clones appear in the TCRdb table, and some are missing; sequencing was by immunoSEQ multiplex PCR. The sample has fewer than 700,000 clones; around 87% are singletons. This entry is derived from a study of shared T cell receptors in the human thymus. A further study also used this sample, focusing on human thymus T cells. According to that study: Corrective surgery for congenital heart defects was being performed on the healthy Finnish infants who served as donors. Resected material from corrective heart surgery provided the thymus tissue analysed. There were highly overlapping thymic repertoires among unrelated individuals, as related research reported.

Material for sequencing was thymocytes. This sequence was found in a boy younger than two with a congenital heart defect. The genes are TRBV15 and TRBJ2-3, with TRBD2 matching 7 bases. The CDR3 DNA sequence: TGTGCCACCAGCAGAGATGGGGAGCGGGGCCGCACAGATACGCAGTATTTT. Protein: CATSRDGERGRTDTQYF.